The next 25 T cell receptor beta chains were all read from a single sample in a study of blood T cell repertoires in COVID-19. Sequenced by immunoSEQ multiplex PCR; TCRdb stores in-frame clones only, minus some. The sample lists 150,000 to 200,000 clones, 80% to 85% occurring once. Material for sequencing was peripheral blood. The receptors stem from a woman aged 60 to 75 with acute or convalescent COVID-19.

The rearrangement joins TRBV6-6 to TRBJ2-1; unclear D gene. The V gene lost 6 bases and the J gene lost 3 bases, with 6 bases spanning the gap. CDR1 is MNHNY and CDR2 is SVGAGI in the germline V gene (reference sequence). The CDR3 is made up of 12 amino acids. CDR3 bases: TGTGCCAGCAGACTCCTCTACAATGAGCAGTTCTTC. Protein: CASRLLYNEQFF.

This chain uses TRBV11-2 with TRBJ1-2; D remains unclear. The CDR3 totals 13 residues. Germline-derived CDR1 and CDR2 are SGHAT and FQNNGV. The ends were cut back, 3 bases at V and 7 bases at J, with 12 bases in the middle. DNA for the CDR3: TGTGCCAGCAGCTTTCTCGGCAGGTCTGGCTACACCTTC. Translating gives CASSFLGRSGYTF.

This chain connects TRBV10-3 to TRBJ1-2, with a possible D match to TRBD1 (6 bases). Germline V gene sequence: CDR1 ENHRY, CDR2 SYGVKD. The CDR3 runs 13 residues. V was trimmed by 4 bases and J by 4 bases, leaving 10 bases between them. The DNA of the CDR3 is TGTGCCATCAGTGTTACAGGGAGCTATGGCTACACCTTC. It yields the protein CAISVTGSYGYTF.

The chain couples TRBV9 to TRBJ2-1; TRBD1 might be the D (6 bases). V lost 3 bases to trimming and J lost 1 base, with 8 bases between them. Germline lookup yields CDR1 SGDLS and CDR2 YYNGEE. The CDR3 contains 14 residues. CDR3 sequence (DNA): TGTGCCAGCAGCGCTGACAGGTCCTACAATGAGCAGTTCTTC. It yields the protein CASSADRSYNEQFF.

The chain employs TRBV15 and TRBJ2-2; tentative D call: TRBD2 (6 bases). The CDR3 loop spans 17 amino acids. Germline V gene data show CDR1 as LNHNV and CDR2 as YYDKDF (reference sequence). V was cut by 0 bases and J by 6 bases, with 17 bases left in between. The CDR3 sequence: CATSRDLDRLGAGELFF. As DNA, the CDR3 is TGTGCCACCAGCAGAGACTTAGACAGACTAGGGGCCGGGGAGCTGTTTTTT.

The chain carries TRBV3-1 (or the pseudogene TRBV3-2) and TRBJ1-2; 11 bases agree with TRBD1. The V and J ends lost 1 base and 6 bases, in that order; junction bases with no gene match: 7. The CDR3 contains 16 residues. CDR1 is LGHDT and CDR2 is YNNKEL in the germline V gene (reference sequence). CDR3 loop: CASSQVLGQGAHGYTF. CDR3 nucleotides: TGTGCCAGCAGCCAAGTGTTAGGACAGGGGGCCCATGGCTACACCTTC.

V is TRBV21-1 and J is TRBJ2-5; the table assigns TRBD1, which was not confirmed against the DNA. TRBV21-1 is tagged as a pseudogene. The CDR3 runs to 18 residues. The CDR3 reads CASSKAGQGAEPQETQYF. CDR3 DNA sequence: TGTGCCAGCAGCAAGGCCGGTCAGGGGGCCGAGCCCCAAGAGACCCAGTACTTC.

The chain employs TRBV14 and TRBJ1-2; TRBD1 agrees at 11 bases. This CDR3 is 18 amino acids long. Looked up from germline, CDR1 is SGHDN and CDR2 is FVKESK. V lost 3 bases to trimming and J lost 6 bases; unmatched junction nucleotides: 15. The CDR3 here is CASSQNRDRGIGRDGYTF. The CDR3 DNA reads as TGTGCCAGCAGCCAGAACCGGGACAGGGGGATAGGTCGAGATGGCTACACCTTC.

The chain employs TRBV28 and TRBJ2-7; 8 nucleotides line up with TRBD1. V was pared by 4 bases and J by 4 bases, with 15 bases of the junction left unmatched. The CDR3 contains 17 residues. Germline CDR1 is MDHEN and CDR2 is SYDVKM. The CDR3 loop is CASSSHSSARGLYEQYF. The CDR3 DNA follows: TGTGCCAGCAGTTCACACTCCTCCGCCAGGGGGCTATACGAGCAGTACTTC.

The rearrangement joins TRBV7-2 to TRBJ2-7; D not resolved. This CDR3 contains 12 residues. Germline V lookup: CDR1 SGHTA, CDR2 FQGNSA. With 3 bases removed from V and 2 bases from J, the gap between germline ends came to 5 bases. The CDR3 sequence is CASSLSPYEQYF. The CDR3 DNA is TGTGCCAGCAGCTTGTCTCCCTACGAGCAGTACTTC.

The V call is TRBV5-1, the J call TRBJ1-2; 10 bases match TRBD1. CDR1 and CDR2 (germline): SGHRS, YFSETQ. This CDR3 contains 15 residues. The ends lost 3 bases at V and 0 bases at J; junction bases unmatched: 2. DNA for the CDR3: TGCGCCAGCAGCTCGGGGACAGGGGCTAACTATGGCTACACCTTC. It is translated as CASSSGTGANYGYTF.

This clone was detected a few times. As DNA, the CDR3 is TGTGCCAGTAGTGTCGACAGGGAAGGCGACTACGAGCAGTACTTC. Residues: CASSVDREGDYEQYF. The chain uses TRBV19 and TRBJ2-7; 7 bases line up with TRBD1. The CDR3 runs 15 residues. Trimming at V came to 5 bases and at J to 3 bases, leaving 10 bases not matched to a gene. CDR1 LNHDA and CDR2 SQIVND come from the germline V gene (reference sequence). The full variable domain, with the rest looked up from reference TRBV19 and TRBJ2-7, is DGGITQSPKYLFRKEGQNVTLSCEQNLNHDAMYWYRQDPGQGLRLIYYSQIVNDFQKGDIAEGYSVSREKKESFPLTVTSAQKNPTAFYLCASSVDREGDYEQYFGPGTRLTVT.

The chain couples TRBV11-2 to TRBJ1-1; D remains ambiguous. Germline V CDR1 and CDR2: SGHAT, FQNNGV. V was shortened by 5 bases and J by 3 bases, with 7 bases between the two germline ends. This CDR3 is built from 12 residues. The CDR3, as DNA: TGTGCCAGCAGCCCGAGATACACTGAAGCTTTCTTT. Its translation: CASSPRYTEAFF.

This sequence joins TRBV4-3 and TRBJ1-4; maybe TRBD1 (5 bases). Deletions cut 1 base from V and 5 bases from J, with 14 bases between. Germline-derived CDR1 and CDR2 are LGHNA and YSLEER. The CDR3 is 16 residues long. CDR3 in amino acids: CASSQGRGVGNEKLFF. Here the CDR3 DNA reads TGCGCCAGCAGCCAAGGACGGGGGGTTGGCAATGAAAAACTGTTTTTT.

This clone was picked up one time. This chain joins TRBV21-1 and TRBJ2-2; the table's D call, TRBD2, was not checked against the DNA. TRBV21-1 is a known pseudogene. This CDR3 is built from 19 residues. CDR3 loop: CASSKVRIGGRDDTGELFF. CDR3 DNA sequence: TGTGCCAGCAGCAAAGTTAGAATAGGCGGCCGGGATGACACCGGGGAGCTGTTTTTT.

This sequence joins TRBV19 and TRBJ1-1; D uncertain. The CDR3 has 12 residues. Germline V gene data show CDR1 as LNHDA and CDR2 as SQIVND (reference sequence). V was clipped by 5 bases and J by 5 bases, with 9 bases between them. The CDR3 is CASSLRVTEAFF. CDR3 in DNA: TGTGCCAGTAGTCTACGGGTGACTGAAGCTTTCTTT. The full variable domain, completed using reference TRBV19 and TRBJ1-1, is DGGITQSPKYLFRKEGQNVTLSCEQNLNHDAMYWYRQDPGQGLRLIYYSQIVNDFQKGDIAEGYSVSREKKESFPLTVTSAQKNPTAFYLCASSLRVTEAFFGQGTRLTVV.

The chain uses TRBV4-1 and TRBJ1-5; 7 bases are a match to TRBD1. CDR3 length equals 18 residues. CDR1 is MGHRA and CDR2 is YSYEKL in the germline V gene. V lost 0 bases and J lost 0; bases outside the gene matches: 8. The CDR3 spells CASSQDRQGSRSNQPQHF. The CDR3 coding sequence is TGCGCCAGCAGCCAAGATCGACAGGGTTCACGTAGCAATCAGCCCCAGCATTTT.

V usage is TRBV27 and J usage is TRBJ1-2; D not resolved. Germline V lookup: CDR1 MNHEY, CDR2 SMNVEV (reference sequence). This CDR3 is built from 17 residues. V was clipped by 6 bases and J by 4 bases, with 24 bases between them. The CDR3 here is CASSTLLEQYFGYGYTF. The DNA for the CDR3 is TGTGCCAGCAGCACTCTCCTTGAACAGTATTTCGGCTATGGCTACACCTTC.

The J gene is TRBJ2-5, the V gene TRBV23-1; D possibly corresponds to TRBD2 (5 bases). TRBV23-1 is designated an ORF whose function remains uncertain. The V and J ends lost 0 bases and 5 bases respectively, with 19 bases between them. This CDR3 has 17 residues. The CDR3 here is CASSQSPAGRGYETQYF. In nucleotides, the CDR3 is TGCGCCAGCAGTCAATCTCCGGCTGGCCGGGGATACGAGACCCAGTACTTC.

This clone was seen only once. This chain joins TRBV7-2 and TRBJ2-2, with TRBD1 identical over 8 bases. This CDR3 is 17 amino acids long. CDR1 is SGHTA and CDR2 is FQGNSA in the germline V gene. V lost 1 base, J lost 0 bases, and 4 bases stayed unmatched. The CDR3 region has the DNA TGTGCCAGCAGCTTAGAGGGACAGGCCTCGAACACCGGGGAGCTGTTTTTT. Protein sequence: CASSLEGQASNTGELFF.

This clone was counted only a few times. V usage is TRBV3-1 (or the pseudogene TRBV3-2) and J usage is TRBJ1-2; 11 bases fit TRBD1. Germline CDR1 is LGHDT and CDR2 is YNNKEL (reference sequence). The V gene end was trimmed by 1 base and the J gene end by 7 bases; junction bases not matched to a gene: 2. The CDR3 is 14 amino acids. CDR3 in DNA: TGTGCCAGCAGCCAAGGGACAGGGGGCGTTGGCTACACCTTC. This encodes CASSQGTGGVGYTF.

This clone has only a few counts. This chain joins TRBV19 and TRBJ1-5; D may be TRBD1 (6 bases). Per the germline V gene, CDR1 is LNHDA and CDR2 is SQIVND (reference sequence). Trimming removed 8 bases from V and 6 bases from J, with 11 bases in between. CDR3 length: 12 amino acids. The chain's CDR3 is CASAGDRQPQHF. CDR3 coding DNA: TGTGCCAGTGCAGGGGATCGTCAGCCCCAGCATTTT.

In this sample, this clone turned up once. This rearrangement joins TRBV5-4 to TRBJ2-3, with D perhaps matching TRBD1 (7 bases). This CDR3 is 16 amino acids long. The germline V gene has CDR1 SGHNT and CDR2 YYREEE (reference sequence). V dropped 4 bases and J dropped 4 bases, with 19 bases sitting between them. The DNA of the CDR3 is TGTGCCAGCAGCCCGGGGGCCAGGGGGTACTCAGATACGCAGTATTTT. Amino acid sequence: CASSPGARGYSDTQYF.

Of note for this clone: This CDR3 is also generated by other DNA sequences in the sample. The J gene is TRBJ2-7, the V gene TRBV5-1, with TRBD2 matching over 12 bases. Germline CDR1 is SGHRS and CDR2 is YFSETQ. This CDR3 contains 14 residues. Trimming at V came to 4 bases and at J to 4 bases, leaving 3 bases not matched to a gene. CDR3 in amino acids: CASSPTSGGYEQYF. CDR3 coding DNA: TGCGCCAGCAGCCCGACTAGCGGGGGTTACGAGCAGTACTTC. Full variable domain (outside the CDR3, taken from reference TRBV5-1 and TRBJ2-7): KAGVTQTPRYLIKTRGQQVTLSCSPISGHRSVSWYQQTPGQGLQFLFEYFSETQRNKGNFPGRFSGRQFSNSRSEMNVSTLELGDSALYLCASSPTSGGYEQYFGPGTRLTVT.

The rearrangement joins TRBV5-1 to TRBJ1-5; TRBD1 matches 7 bases. Germline CDR1 reads SGHRS; CDR2 reads YFSETQ. CDR3 length: 16 residues. V lost 0 bases to trimming and J lost 2 bases; unmatched junction nucleotides: 5. The CDR3 reads CASSLGAGGGNQPQHF. CDR3 in DNA: TGCGCCAGCAGCTTGGGCGCAGGGGGTGGCAATCAGCCCCAGCATTTT.